A selection of T cell receptor beta chains follows, all from one sample in a study of T-cell memory formation after mild COVID-19. From the 5' RACE reads, TCRdb called clonotypes with MiXCR, one entry per CDR3 protein. The sample includes about 350,000 distinct CDR3 sequences, roughly an eighth of them seen just once. Sequenced: PBMCs or a T cell subset sorted from them (not recorded which). Receptors were obtained from a man younger than 35 who had mild COVID-19 (a few samples of this study predate the infection). Cell type and time point are not known. Each CDR3 is given with its conserved first and last residue. A D gene is named only where the DNA matches it firmly. Some rows have no size entry. The others give once, few or many, or a class for an expanded clone.

cdr3_aa cdr3_nt j_call d_call clone_size cdr3_length v_call
CASSSRQDGYTF TGTGCCAGTAGTAGTCGACAAGATGGCTACACCTTC TRBJ1-2 - - 12 TRBV19
CASSRQADTQYF TGTGCCAGCAGTCGACAGGCAGATACGCAGTATTTT TRBJ2-3 - - 12 TRBV28
CASSSVRRVSGNTIYF TGCGCCAGCAGTTCCGTCAGAAGAGTCTCTGGAAACACCATATATTTT TRBJ1-3 - - 16 TRBV28
CASSDGHRGYGYTF TGCGCCAGCAGCGACGGACACCGCGGTTATGGCTACACCTTC TRBJ1-2 - - 14 TRBV5-1
CASSWGLQGNEQFF TGTGCCAGCTCCTGGGGGCTACAGGGTAATGAGCAGTTCTTC TRBJ2-1 - - 14 TRBV19
CASSSQYTGELFF TGTGCCAGCAGTAGCCAATACACCGGGGAGCTGTTTTTT TRBJ2-2 - - 13 TRBV6-2/TRBV6-3
CASSPWTGADTQYF TGTGCCAGCAGCCCCTGGACGGGCGCAGATACGCAGTATTTT TRBJ2-3 - few 14 TRBV7-3
CASSYSGARNSPLHF TGTGCCAGCAGTTACTCGGGGGCTAGGAATTCACCCCTCCACTTT TRBJ1-6 - few 15 TRBV6-5
CASKEGAAGELFF TGTGCCAGCAAGGAGGGGGCGGCCGGGGAGCTGTTTTTT TRBJ2-2 - - 13 TRBV11-2
CATSREGTAKNYGYTF TGTGCCACCAGCAGAGAAGGGACAGCGAAAAACTATGGCTACACCTTC TRBJ1-2 TRBD1 many 16 TRBV15
CASSQELQGTEAFF TGCGCCAGCAGCCAAGAATTACAGGGCACTGAAGCTTTCTTT TRBJ1-1 - - 14 TRBV4-3
CASSLLAGTQYF TGTGCCAGCAGCTTATTGGCGGGTACGCAGTATTTT TRBJ2-3 - many 12 TRBV7-3
CASLVSGGNLYNEQFF TGTGCCAGCTTAGTGAGCGGGGGAAACCTCTACAATGAGCAGTTCTTC TRBJ2-1 TRBD2 many 16 TRBV19
CASSLSLRYADTQYF TGTGCCAGCAGCCTCTCTTTGAGGTATGCAGATACGCAGTATTTT TRBJ2-3 - few 15 TRBV7-2
CASSLGPGGGARAKNIQYF TGTGCCAGCAGCTTAGGCCCAGGTGGGGGGGCGAGAGCCAAAAACATTCAGTACTTC TRBJ2-4 - - 19 TRBV7-2
CASSEMEGSTEAFF TGTGCCAGCAGTGAAATGGAGGGTAGCACTGAAGCTTTCTTT TRBJ1-1 - - 14 TRBV25-1
CASSPGLEETQYF TGTGCTAGCAGCCCGGGACTGGAAGAGACCCAGTACTTC TRBJ2-5 - many 13 TRBV7-7
CASSQGGYYGYTF TGCGCCAGCAGCCAAGGGGGGTACTATGGCTACACCTTC TRBJ1-2 - few 13 TRBV4-1
CASSRGQGRRDTQYF TGTGCCAGCAGCCGAGGACAGGGGAGACGAGATACGCAGTATTTT TRBJ2-3 TRBD1 - 15 TRBV7-2
CASSPTLGASGGEGQYF TGCGCCAGCAGCCCCACTCTCGGCGCTAGCGGGGGTGAAGGGCAGTACTTC TRBJ2-7 TRBD2 - 17 TRBV4-3
CASSYWTGGRQETQYF TGTGCCAGCAGTTACTGGACAGGGGGCCGGCAAGAGACCCAGTACTTC TRBJ2-5 TRBD1 - 16 TRBV6-2/TRBV6-3
CASSQISSTEAFF TGTGCCAGCAGCCAAATATCGAGCACTGAAGCTTTCTTT TRBJ1-1 - - 13 TRBV14
CAISGVGSGEQYF TGTGCCATCAGTGGGGTTGGTAGCGGCGAGCAGTACTTC TRBJ2-7 - - 13 TRBV10-3
CASRGFAYNEQFF TGTGCCAGCAGGGGGTTTGCCTACAATGAGCAGTTCTTC TRBJ2-1 - few 13 TRBV6-1
CASRPGNSEAFF TGTGCCAGCAGACCTGGTAATTCTGAAGCTTTCTTT TRBJ1-1 - - 12 TRBV7-6
CASSSEDRVGTGELFF TGTGCCAGCAGTTCCGAGGACAGGGTGGGGACCGGGGAGCTGTTTTTT TRBJ2-2 TRBD1 many 16 TRBV6-2/TRBV6-3